The source of this TCR beta chain is a study of T cells after yellow fever vaccination. TCRdb called the 5' RACE reads again in MiXCR, with one record for every CDR3 protein. The sample consists of approximately 550,000 distinct CDR3 sequences, roughly 19% of them appearing once. This clonotype was seen only a few times. This CDR3 region has 15 residues. Trimming at V came to 6 bases and at J to 4 bases, leaving 3 bases not matched to a gene. The chain is built from TRBV12-3 or TRBV12-4 and TRBJ2-3, with 14 bases fitting TRBD2. This receptor was taken from a man aged 25-40 years who received the YFV17D yellow fever vaccine. Source: PBMCs, taken 15 days after the yellow fever booster vaccination. In DNA form, the CDR3 reads TGTGCCAGCAGGCCGGGACTAGCGGGAGCAGATACGCAGTATTTT. Residues: CASRPGLAGADTQYF.